The 11 T cell receptor beta chains below were found in one sample sequenced in a study of blood T cell repertoires in COVID-19. Clones were read by immunoSEQ multiplex PCR, and TCRdb kept only the in-frame ones, dropping some. This table has approximately 90,000 clones, 85% to 90% appearing once. Source material: peripheral blood. The receptors were gathered from a man in his 60s with acute or convalescent COVID-19.

The J gene is TRBJ2-3, the V gene TRBV3-1 (or the pseudogene TRBV3-2); D perhaps matches TRBD2 (7 bases). The CDR3 runs to 18 residues. Trimming left V 1 base short and J 2 bases short, with 19 bases between. CDR1 and CDR2 from the germline V gene are LGHDT and YNNKEL (reference sequence). The CDR3 coding sequence is TGTGCCAGCAGCCAAGGGTCGTGGGGGGGCATTAACACAGATACGCAGTATTTT. The encoded protein is CASSQGSWGGINTDTQYF.

This chain links TRBV4-1 with TRBJ2-2; 14 positions agree with TRBD2. This CDR3 comprises 17 residues. Germline V gives CDR1 MGHRA, CDR2 YSYEKL. V gave up 3 bases and J gave up 6 bases; unmatched junction bases: 6. The DNA of the CDR3 is TGCGCCAGCAGCCAGGGACTAGCGGGAGTTACTGCCGGGGAGCTGTTTTTT. Protein sequence: CASSQGLAGVTAGELFF.

The chain has TRBV27 and TRBJ1-1; D is perhaps TRBD1 (5 bases). The CDR3 is 14 residues long. The V gene lost 1 base and the J gene lost 5 bases, with 11 bases spanning the gap. Germline V gene sequence: CDR1 MNHEY, CDR2 SMNVEV (reference sequence). CDR3 nucleotides: TGTGCCAGCAGTTTATGGGGGGAGGAGACTGAAGCTTTCTTT. This encodes CASSLWGEETEAFF.

This clone was detected only once. This chain links TRBV2 with TRBJ2-7, with D maybe TRBD1 (6 bases). This CDR3 is 13 amino acids long. CDR1 and CDR2 from the germline V gene are SNHLY and FYNNEI. The ends were cut back, 7 bases at V and 3 bases at J, with 13 bases in the middle. CDR3 sequence reads: CASMVVRGYEQYF. Here the CDR3 DNA reads TGTGCCAGCATGGTCGTCAGGGGCTACGAGCAGTACTTC.

The V gene is TRBV6-6, the J gene TRBJ2-7; TRBD2 matches 9 bases. The germline gives CDR1 MNHNY, CDR2 SVGAGI (reference sequence). V was clipped by 6 bases and J by 0 bases; unmatched bases: 3. There are 14 residues in the CDR3. The CDR3 loop reads CASRASGVSYEQYF. In DNA, the CDR3 is TGTGCCAGCAGAGCTAGCGGGGTCTCCTACGAGCAGTACTTC.

This clone has only one observation. The CDR3 reads CASSLVAGVSYEQYF. The CDR3 DNA reads as TGCGCCAGCAGCTTGGTAGCGGGAGTTAGTTACGAGCAGTACTTC. The rearrangement joins TRBV5-1 to TRBJ2-7; TRBD2 agrees at 9 bases. The CDR3 runs 15 residues. The germline V gene encodes CDR1 SGHRS and CDR2 YFSETQ. V was clipped by 0 bases and J by 4 bases; unmatched bases: 5.

The rearrangement joins TRBV19 to TRBJ2-1, with 8 bases identical to TRBD1. Germline-derived CDR1 and CDR2 are LNHDA and SQIVND (reference sequence). J gave up 8 bases and V 2 bases, and 2 bases lay outside the gene matches. The CDR3 runs 13 residues. CDR3 bases: TGTGCCAGTAGTATACAGGGGGCATATGAGCAGTTCTTC. Residues: CASSIQGAYEQFF.

The genes are TRBV18 and TRBJ2-1, with 9 bases that match TRBD2. CDR3 size: 13 residues. V was pared by 6 bases and J by 5 bases, with 2 bases of the junction left unmatched. Germline V gene sequence: CDR1 KGHSH, CDR2 LQKENI. CDR3 DNA sequence: TGTGCCAGCTCGGCGGGGGGGAACAATGAGCAGTTCTTC. As protein: CASSAGGNNEQFF.

In this sample, this clone turned up a few times. V is TRBV7-2 and J is TRBJ2-7; 9 positions match TRBD2. The ends lost 2 bases at V and 2 bases at J; junction bases unmatched: 1. The CDR3 contains 14 residues. Germline lookup yields CDR1 SGHTA and CDR2 FQGNSA. DNA of the CDR3: TGTGCCAGCAGCTTACTAGCGGGAACCTACGAGCAGTACTTC. Amino acid sequence: CASSLLAGTYEQYF.

The chain couples TRBV7-3 to TRBJ2-5; 8 nucleotides line up with TRBD1. J gave up 12 bases and V 2 bases, and 11 bases lay outside the gene matches. Germline assignment: CDR1 SGHTA and CDR2 FQGTGA. CDR3 size: 14 residues. CDR3 coding DNA: TGTGCCAGCAGCTTAGAAGCCGGGACAGGTGGGGAGTACTTC. Its translation: CASSLEAGTGGEYF.

The chain uses TRBV7-8 and TRBJ1-1, with D perhaps TRBD1 (6 bases). CDR3 length: 14 amino acids. Germline CDR1 and CDR2: SGHVS and FQNEAQ. V was shortened by 0 bases and J by 5 bases, with 10 bases between the two germline ends. The CDR3 spells CASSLARGWTEAFF. The CDR3 nucleotides are TGTGCCAGCAGCTTAGCTAGGGGGTGGACTGAAGCTTTCTTT.